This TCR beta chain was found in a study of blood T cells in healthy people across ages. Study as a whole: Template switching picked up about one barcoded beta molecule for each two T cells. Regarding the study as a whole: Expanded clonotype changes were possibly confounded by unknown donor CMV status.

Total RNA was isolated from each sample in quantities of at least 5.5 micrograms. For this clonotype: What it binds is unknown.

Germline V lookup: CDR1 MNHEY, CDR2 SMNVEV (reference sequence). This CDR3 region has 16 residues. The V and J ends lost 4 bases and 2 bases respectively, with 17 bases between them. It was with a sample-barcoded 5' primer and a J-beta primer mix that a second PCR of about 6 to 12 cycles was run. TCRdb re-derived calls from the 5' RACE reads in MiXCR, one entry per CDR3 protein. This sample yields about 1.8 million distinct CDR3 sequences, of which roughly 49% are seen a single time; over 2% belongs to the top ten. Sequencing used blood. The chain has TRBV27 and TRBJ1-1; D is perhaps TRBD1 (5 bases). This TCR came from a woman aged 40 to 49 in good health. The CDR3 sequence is CASSSSGTDLNTEAFF. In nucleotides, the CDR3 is TGTGCCAGCAGTTCCTCCGGGACTGACCTTAACACTGAAGCTTTCTTT.